The rows below give T cell receptor beta chains drawn from one sample of a study of CD8 T cells in ankylosing spondylitis. TCRdb re-derived calls from the 5' RACE reads in MiXCR, one entry per CDR3 protein. The sample has under 200,000 distinct CDR3 sequences, approximately 10% seen once; the top ten hold roughly 29%. What was sequenced was blood, either unsorted or a sorted T cell fraction (not recorded which). The origin of the receptors is a male donor with ankylosing spondylitis or in good health (not recorded which). The CDR3 runs from the conserved cysteine through the conserved F or W. A D gene is named only where the DNA matches it firmly. The listing skips clone size in some rows; elsewhere it reads once, few, many or a size class.

CDR3 DNA,CDR3 protein,V gene,clone size,J gene,D gene
TGTGCCAGCAGCTTCCAGCGGGGGGGGACCGGGGAGCTGTTTTTT,CASSFQRGGTGELFF,TRBV11-2,once,TRBJ2-2,TRBD2
TGTGCCAGCAGCTCAGAAGCCTCTGGAAACACCATATATTTT,CASSSEASGNTIYF,TRBV9,few,TRBJ1-3,NA
TGTGCCAGCAGCTTGGGTTTGGGGGCCGGACAAGTCCAAGAGACCCAGTACTTC,CASSLGLGAGQVQETQYF,TRBV11-2,few,TRBJ2-5,NA
TGCGCCAGCAGCTTGGTTGCGGGAGCCTCCAATGAGCAGTTCTTC,CASSLVAGASNEQFF,TRBV5-1,many,TRBJ2-1,TRBD2
TGTGCCAGCAGCTTGGAGGGAGGGGGAGAGACCCAGTACTTC,CASSLEGGGETQYF,TRBV5-4,few,TRBJ2-5,NA
TGTGCCACCAGCAGAGATCGACTAGCGGACTACAATGAGCAGTTCTTC,CATSRDRLADYNEQFF,TRBV15,few,TRBJ2-1,TRBD2
TGTGCTAGTGGGCCGGGGGACAGGGGTTCGGGAGGAGAAAAACTGTTTTTT,CASGPGDRGSGGEKLFF,TRBV12-5,NA,TRBJ1-4,TRBD1
TGTGCCAGCAGCTGGAAACAGGGCATCAATGAGCAGTTCTTC,CASSWKQGINEQFF,TRBV9,many,TRBJ2-1,NA
TGTGCCAGCAGCCCAGGGACAGGTCAGCAGGGGGAGCTGTTTTTT,CASSPGTGQQGELFF,TRBV11-2,NA,TRBJ2-2,TRBD1
TGCGCCAGCAGCCCGGGACAGGGGGCTCTGGAGACCCAGTACTTC,CASSPGQGALETQYF,TRBV5-1,few,TRBJ2-5,TRBD1
TGTGCCAGCAGCCATACACAGGGATACGAGCAGTACTTC,CASSHTQGYEQYF,TRBV5-4,NA,TRBJ2-7,NA
TGTGCCAGCAACCGCCCCTTTTATGAGCAGTACTTC,CASNRPFYEQYF,TRBV25-1,few,TRBJ2-7,NA
TGCGCCAGCAGCCAAGTAGGGGCCCACGGTGAGCAGTACTTC,CASSQVGAHGEQYF,TRBV4-1,many,TRBJ2-7,NA
TGTGCCAGCAGCTTAGAGACAGGAACCTACGAGCAGTACTTC,CASSLETGTYEQYF,TRBV11-2,NA,TRBJ2-7,NA
TGTGCCAGCAGCCAGCGTGCCCGGAATTCACCCCTCCACTTT,CASSQRARNSPLHF,TRBV14,many,TRBJ1-6,NA